The source of this T cell receptor beta chain is a study of T cell responses to AZD1222 COVID-19 vaccine. General study points: Samples come after the peak T cell response, not at day 14. Spike-wide coverage was observed for vaccine-associated CD4 TCRs, with dominant responses at 160-218 and 743-854. The study identified only five or six AZD1222 recipients as seropositive at baseline.

Method: immunoSEQ multiplex PCR; TCRdb's copy keeps in-frame clones and lacks some. The data hold approximately 170,000 clones, with 94% observed a single time. Turning to this clone: What it recognizes is unknown.

It was second doses at about 4 or about 12 weeks that were pooled. Germline values: CDR1 LGHNA, CDR2 YNFKEQ. The V and J ends lost 0 bases and 4 bases respectively, with 13 bases between them. This CDR3 spans 16 amino acids. The gene calls are TRBV4-2 and TRBJ2-1; no definite D call. The origin of this receptor is an adult who received the AZD1222 COVID-19 vaccine. Sequenced here: peripheral blood, sampled 28 days after the second AZD1222 dose. CDR3 residues: CASSQDQSQPYNEQFF. The CDR3 nucleotides are TGTGCCAGCAGCCAAGATCAGAGCCAGCCTTACAATGAGCAGTTCTTC.